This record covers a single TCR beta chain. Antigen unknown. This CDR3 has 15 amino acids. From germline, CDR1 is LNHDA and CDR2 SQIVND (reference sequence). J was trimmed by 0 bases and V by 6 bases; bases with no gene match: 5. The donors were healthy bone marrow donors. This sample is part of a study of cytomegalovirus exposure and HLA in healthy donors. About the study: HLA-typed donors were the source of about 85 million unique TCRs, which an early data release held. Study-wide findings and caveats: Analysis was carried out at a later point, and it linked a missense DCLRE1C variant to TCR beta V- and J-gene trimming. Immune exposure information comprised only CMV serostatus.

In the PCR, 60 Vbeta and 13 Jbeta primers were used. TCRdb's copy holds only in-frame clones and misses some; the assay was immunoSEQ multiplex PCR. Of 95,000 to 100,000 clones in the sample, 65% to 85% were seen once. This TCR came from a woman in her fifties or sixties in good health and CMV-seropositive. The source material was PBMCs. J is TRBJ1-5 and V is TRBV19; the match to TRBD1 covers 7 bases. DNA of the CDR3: TGTGCCAGTAGATGGGACAGCTATAGCAATCAGCCCCAGCATTTT. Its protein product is CASRWDSYSNQPQHF.